These 8 T cell receptor beta chains came from one sample sequenced in a study of graft-versus-host responses after intestinal transplantation. Here immunoSEQ multiplex PCR was the method, and the copy in TCRdb shows in-frame clones only, minus some. The sample has about 88,000 clones, roughly 88% seen once. These receptors are not linked to any known antigen. This specimen consisted of unstimulated CD4+ T cells sorted from spleen or lymph node cells, obtained before intestinal transplant. The origin of the receptors is a human donor who received an intestinal transplant.

V usage is TRBV19 and J usage is TRBJ1-6; D not resolved. Germline loops: CDR1 LNHDA, CDR2 SQIVND (reference sequence). CDR3 size: 15 residues. Trimming took off 3 bases at V and 8 bases at J, with 14 bases between the two ends. The CDR3 bases are TGTGCCAGTAGTATTCTAGTCTCGGCGGATTCACCCCTCCACTTT. This gives the protein CASSILVSADSPLHF.

This chain links TRBV10-2 with TRBJ1-1, with D unclear. V lost 4 bases and J lost 1, with 7 bases in between. The CDR3 has 13 residues. Germline lookup yields CDR1 WSHSY and CDR2 SAAADI. The DNA of the CDR3 is TGCGCCAGCAGTGCCTCGGGGAACACTGAAGCTTTCTTT. Protein sequence: CASSASGNTEAFF.

This rearrangement joins TRBV5-6 to TRBJ2-1; TRBD2 matches 8 bases. Germline V lookup: CDR1 SGHDT, CDR2 YYEEEE. The V and J ends lost 2 bases and 2 bases, in that order; junction bases with no gene match: 3. The CDR3 loop spans 15 amino acids. CDR3 protein: CASSFRGGPYNEQFF. For the CDR3, the DNA is TGTGCCAGCAGCTTTCGCGGGGGGCCCTACAATGAGCAGTTCTTC.

This clone has a single count. This chain links TRBV27 with TRBJ1-2; 7 bases agree with TRBD1. J gave up 0 bases and V 6 bases, and 10 bases lay outside the gene matches. Germline V CDR1 and CDR2: MNHEY, SMNVEV (reference sequence). This CDR3 comprises 16 residues. This CDR3 reads CASRNPRTGANYGYTF. The CDR3 nucleotides are TGTGCCAGCAGAAACCCCCGGACAGGCGCTAACTATGGCTACACCTTC.

This CDR3 is CASRTTGSDVHEQYF. CDR3 in DNA: TGTGCCAGCAGGACGACAGGGTCGGATGTCCACGAGCAGTACTTC. The genes are TRBV27 and TRBJ2-7; 7 nucleotides match TRBD1. Per germline, CDR1 MNHEY and CDR2 SMNVEV (reference sequence). This CDR3 spans 15 amino acids. With V trimmed by 6 bases and J by 5 bases, 13 bases remained unmatched.

This chain links TRBV2 with TRBJ2-5; 9 positions match TRBD2. The germline V gene encodes CDR1 SNHLY and CDR2 FYNNEI. V trimming: 5 bases; J trimming: 0 bases; junction bases outside the gene matches: 1. The CDR3 runs to 14 residues. This CDR3 is CASSQRGDQETQYF. The CDR3 DNA sequence: TGTGCCAGCAGTCAGCGGGGGGACCAAGAGACCCAGTACTTC.

The rearrangement joins TRBV4-1 to TRBJ1-3; D is possibly TRBD1 (6 bases). V lost 0 bases, J lost 1 base, and 7 bases lay in between. The CDR3 runs to 15 residues. Looked up from germline, CDR1 is MGHRA and CDR2 is YSYEKL. CDR3 sequence (DNA): TGCGCCAGCAGCCAAGAGGGGGCGTCTGGAAACACCATATATTTT. Encoded protein: CASSQEGASGNTIYF.

The chain uses TRBV5-4 and TRBJ2-1; TRBD2 matches at 12 bases. The V segment lost 4 bases and the J segment 5 bases; nucleotides outside the gene matches: 4. The germline gives CDR1 SGHNT, CDR2 YYREEE (reference sequence). This CDR3 is 15 amino acids long. The DNA for the CDR3 is TGTGCCAGCAGCCGGACTAGCGGGGACCACAATGAGCAGTTCTTC. Its protein is CASSRTSGDHNEQFF.